The 6 T cell receptor beta chains reported below all come from one sample, sequenced in a study of blood T cell repertoires in COVID-19. The method was immunoSEQ multiplex PCR; TCRdb's version includes in-frame clones alone and lacks a portion of them. In the table there are approximately 280,000 clones, around 85% of which are singletons. Sample: PBMCs or T cells enriched from blood (not recorded which). These receptors were collected from a woman in her forties or fifties who had recovered from COVID-19.

The chain links TRBV7-9 to TRBJ1-4; 7 bases agree with TRBD1. The V segment lost 0 bases and the J segment 7 bases; nucleotides outside the gene matches: 5. Germline lookup yields CDR1 SEHNR and CDR2 FQNEAQ (reference sequence). The CDR3 is 15 amino acids. CDR3 residues: CASSLANRGGEKLFF. CDR3 in DNA: TGTGCCAGCAGCTTAGCGAACAGGGGAGGTGAAAAACTGTTTTTT.

The chain uses TRBV19 and TRBJ1-4; D gene unclear. Germline values: CDR1 LNHDA, CDR2 SQIVND (reference sequence). The CDR3 length is 16 residues. V was cut by 2 bases and J by 0 bases, with 10 bases left in between. CDR3 residues: CASSITRAATNEKLFF. The CDR3 nucleotides are TGTGCCAGTAGTATAACCCGAGCTGCAACTAATGAAAAACTGTTTTTT.

The chain is built from TRBV5-4 and TRBJ2-1, with 11 bases identical to TRBD2. In germline, CDR1 is SGHNT, CDR2 YYREEE (reference sequence). J was trimmed by 6 bases and V by 2 bases; bases with no gene match: 4. CDR3 length: 15 residues. The CDR3 region is CASSFLAGGRNEQFF. CDR3 nucleotide sequence: TGTGCCAGCAGCTTCCTAGCGGGAGGTCGCAATGAGCAGTTCTTC.

CDR3: CASSRSGGRYGYTF. The DNA of the CDR3 is TGTGCCAGCAGTCGTTCAGGGGGCCGCTATGGCTACACCTTC. The V and J genes are TRBV11-2 and TRBJ1-2; 8 bases fit TRBD1. V lost 6 bases, J lost 4 bases, and 7 bases stayed unmatched. Germline lookup yields CDR1 SGHAT and CDR2 FQNNGV. The CDR3 totals 14 residues.

The V gene is TRBV27, the J gene TRBJ1-4, with 7 bases lining up with TRBD1. V lost 3 bases and J lost 6; bases outside the gene matches: 7. The length of the CDR3 is 15 residues. The V gene's germline CDR1 is MNHEY and CDR2 SMNVEV (reference sequence). As DNA, the CDR3 is TGTGCCAGCAGTTTCTATCACAGGGGTGATGAAAAACTGTTTTTT. Encoded protein: CASSFYHRGDEKLFF.

The rearrangement uses TRBV7-8 and TRBJ1-6; TRBD1 matches 7 bases. From germline, CDR1 is SGHVS and CDR2 FQNEAQ. This CDR3 is 14 amino acids long. After removal of 6 bases from V and 8 bases from J, the junction contained 7 bases not matched to a gene. CDR3 sequence: CASRSTGKDSPLHF. The CDR3 DNA sequence: TGTGCCAGCAGGTCGACAGGGAAGGATTCACCCCTCCACTTT.